A selection of T cell receptor beta chains follows, all from one sample in a study of vaccination and CD4 T cells after COVID-19. Their specific antigens are unknown. TCRdb fed the PCR reads into MiXCR, producing one record per CDR3 protein. The table lists over 4,000 distinct CDR3 sequences, around 64% of them singletons, with less than 40% in the top ten. The sample taken for sequencing was CD4+ T cells from blood, cultured in vitro. The receptors stem from a human donor in good health. Each CDR3 is given with its conserved first and last residue. A D gene is named only where the DNA matches it firmly. Not all rows give a size; the values are once, few, many and, for expanded clones, a class.

clone_size	v_call	cdr3_length	d_call	j_call	cdr3_aa	cdr3_nt
-	TRBV7-7	13	TRBD1	TRBJ2-2	CACGQGITGELFF	TGTGCCTGCGGACAGGGAATCACCGGGGAGCTGTTTTTT
-	TRBV24-1	18	TRBD1	TRBJ1-1	CATSDPGQGATSNTEAFF	TGTGCCACCAGTGACCCCGGACAGGGGGCTACCTCGAACACTGAAGCTTTCTTT
few	TRBV20-1	13	TRBD1	TRBJ1-5	CSVGTGLNQPQHF	TGCAGTGTCGGGACAGGGCTCAATCAGCCCCAGCATTTT
-	TRBV11-2	12	-	TRBJ2-1	CASSLQTNEQFF	TGTGCCAGCAGCTTACAGACCAATGAGCAGTTCTTC
-	TRBV10-3	15	TRBD2	TRBJ2-1	CAIRSSGGPGNEQFF	TGTGCCATCAGGAGTAGCGGGGGGCCGGGGAATGAGCAGTTCTTC
-	TRBV19	15	TRBD1	TRBJ1-2	CASSMGTGGFYGYTF	TGTGCCAGTAGTATGGGAACAGGGGGCTTCTATGGCTACACCTTC
-	TRBV5-1	16	-	TRBJ2-7	CASSLAGGGLTYEQYF	TGCGCCAGCAGCTTGGCCGGCGGCGGATTAACCTACGAGCAGTACTTC
-	TRBV29-1	11	-	TRBJ1-1	CSAKGAAEAFF	TGCAGCGCTAAAGGGGCAGCTGAAGCTTTCTTT
once	TRBV7-9	15	TRBD1	TRBJ1-6	CASSLGGTGGSPLHF	TGTGCCAGCAGCTTAGGAGGGACAGGGGGATCACCCCTCCACTTT
-	TRBV12-3/TRBV12-4	14	-	TRBJ1-6	CASSLAQNNSPLHF	TGTGCCAGCAGTTTGGCACAGAATAATTCACCCCTCCACTTT
-	TRBV6-1	13	TRBD1	TRBJ1-5	CASRDRGNQPQHF	TGTGCCAGCAGAGACAGGGGGAATCAGCCCCAGCATTTT
-	TRBV6-1	15	TRBD1	TRBJ1-1	CASSEGTGVGTEAFF	TGTGCCAGCAGTGAAGGGACAGGGGTAGGCACTGAAGCTTTCTTT
-	TRBV6-1	14	-	TRBJ1-2	CASTPRTGNYGYTF	TGTGCCAGCACCCCCCGGACGGGAAACTATGGCTACACCTTC
-	TRBV27	16	TRBD1	TRBJ1-2	CASSLRTGTGVAGYTF	TGTGCCAGCAGTCTACGAACCGGGACAGGGGTAGCCGGCTACACCTTC
-	TRBV6-1	15	-	TRBJ2-3	CASFTSEGRPDTRYF	TGTGCCAGCTTTACTTCGGAGGGTAGACCAGATACGCGGTATTTT
-	TRBV6-1	16	TRBD1	TRBJ1-2	CASSVSQGTGDRGYTF	TGTGCCAGCAGTGTTTCACAAGGGACAGGGGACCGGGGCTACACCTTC
-	TRBV19	17	TRBD1	TRBJ1-2	CASSIDRGQGALRGYTF	TGTGCCAGTAGTATAGACAGAGGACAGGGGGCGTTAAGAGGCTACACCTTC
once	TRBV24-1	15	TRBD1	TRBJ1-2	CATSDRQGGSYGYTF	TGTGCCACCAGTGACCGACAGGGAGGCAGCTATGGCTACACCTTC
-	TRBV10-1	15	TRBD1	TRBJ2-3	CASSLQGAGTDTQYF	TGCGCCAGCAGCTTACAGGGGGCAGGGACAGATACGCAGTATTTT
-	TRBV20-1	14	-	TRBJ2-5	CSARATGAGETQYF	TGCAGTGCTAGGGCCACAGGGGCGGGGGAGACCCAGTACTTC
-	TRBV25-1	11	-	TRBJ1-2	CASSGRGGYTF	TGTGCCAGCAGTGGTAGGGGTGGCTACACCTTC
-	TRBV5-1	15	-	TRBJ2-5	CASSPIGTGLETQYF	TGCGCCAGCAGCCCCATCGGGACGGGCCTAGAGACCCAGTACTTC
-	TRBV5-6	13	TRBD1	TRBJ1-2	CASSLGQGNGYTF	TGTGCCAGCAGCTTGGGACAGGGAAACGGCTACACCTTC
-	TRBV12-3/TRBV12-4	14	-	TRBJ2-3	CASSPQSSTDTQYF	TGTGCCAGCAGCCCTCAGTCAAGCACAGATACGCAGTATTTT
-	TRBV11-2	14	-	TRBJ2-3	CASSSRLGTDTQYF	TGTGCCAGCAGCTCCAGACTGGGCACAGATACGCAGTATTTT
-	TRBV12-3/TRBV12-4	14	-	TRBJ1-2	CASTLTPANYGYTF	TGTGCCAGCACCCTCACCCCCGCTAACTATGGCTACACCTTC
medium-sized	TRBV24-1	16	TRBD2	TRBJ2-3	CATSDGGLADTDTQYF	TGTGCCACCAGTGATGGGGGACTAGCGGACACAGATACGCAGTATTTT
-	TRBV6-1	17	TRBD2	TRBJ2-5	CASNERIGAGVQETQYF	TGTGCCAGCAATGAAAGGATCGGGGCGGGAGTTCAAGAGACCCAGTACTTC
-	TRBV19	17	-	TRBJ1-2	CASSIDRLPDKPHGYTF	TGTGCCAGTAGTATAGATCGCCTGCCGGACAAGCCCCATGGCTACACCTTC
once	TRBV12-3/TRBV12-4	13	-	TRBJ1-1	CASSFSMNTEAFF	TGTGCCAGCAGTTTTTCCATGAACACTGAAGCTTTCTTT
-	TRBV2	12	-	TRBJ2-7	CASNGASYEQYF	TGTGCCAGCAATGGGGCCAGCTACGAGCAGTACTTC
-	TRBV4-2	19	TRBD2	TRBJ2-1	CASSQHRTSGGLRNNEQFF	TGTGCCAGCAGCCAGCACCGGACTAGCGGGGGATTGAGAAACAATGAGCAGTTCTTC
-	TRBV6-1	13	-	TRBJ1-5	CATGRVLNQPQHF	TGTGCCACCGGTCGGGTACTCAATCAGCCCCAGCATTTT
-	TRBV20-1	14	TRBD1	TRBJ2-5	CSAIGQGGQETQYF	TGCAGTGCTATAGGACAGGGGGGCCAAGAGACCCAGTACTTC